The source of this TCR beta chain is a study of T cell responses to AZD1222 COVID-19 vaccine (dated by TCRdb to about 2021). With respect to the entire study: AZD1222 recipients with second doses at about 4 weeks or about 12 weeks were pooled, because spike-specific TCR depth and breadth did not differ between schedules. Enrollment into the trials was organized by age into subgroups of 18-55, 56-69 and 70-plus years, and those subgroups contained roughly 140, 27 and 60 TCR-sequenced participants, respectively. A total of around 240 trial participants underwent TCR sequencing, of whom more than 200 had received two doses of AZD1222 and 26 had received two doses of the MenACWY control vaccine.

Note on this clone: Its specific antigen is unknown. No much larger clone exists at a distance of one base, and base qualities are not known.

The sample's time point label is to be understood as: baseline before first vaccination. Vaccinee samples came from UK trials COV001 and COV002, including a single-blind randomized controlled phase 2/3 trial of AZD1222 (ChAdOx1 nCoV-19) in healthy adults. For TCRbeta chain sequencing, PBMC samples were collected from trial participants at day 0 and at day 28 after the second dose. CDR1 and CDR2 (LGHDT, YNNKEL) derive from the germline V gene (reference sequence). The CDR3 runs 16 residues from the cysteine to the phenylalanine. Only CDR3 DNA remains: 48 bases, in frame from the first base. Trimming accounts for 0 bases at V and 3 bases at J, while the number of junction bases matched to no gene is 5. Overall results and qualifications from the work: CD4 TCRs associated with the vaccine covered the entire spike protein, and the dominant responses were in regions 160-218 and 743-854. The 56-69-year group was small, and its depth increase did not reach significance, likely because of low power. Participants were mostly white British and included more females than males, and it was suggested by the authors that clonal diversity may have been underestimated. No day 14 peak-response samples were available, so repertoires were characterized only after the peak T cell response. Reportedly, almost half of the unique spike-specific TCRs recognized epitopes lying outside the regions that are mutated in the B.1.351 and B.1.1.7 variants. After two AZD1222 doses, spike-specific TCR breadth and depth were significantly higher than at day 0 and than in MenACWY recipients. Conclusions about previously exposed vaccinees are limited because only six or seven AZD1222 recipients were SARS-CoV-2 seropositive at baseline.

The CDR3 regions of human TCRbeta chains were analyzed by immunosequencing. In the paper's pipeline: Repertoire TCRs were checked for matches against a reference library of SARS-CoV-2-specific TCRs that had been generated using the MIRA antigen-specificity platform. Breadth was defined as the fraction of unique TCRs that were SARS-CoV-2-associated, and depth was defined as the fraction of total T cells that were SARS-CoV-2-associated. Using the MIRA data, each spike-specific TCR was mapped to the spike region that the TCR reacts to and placed in a CD4 or CD8 class. Log10-transformed breadth and depth values were compared by one-way ANOVA with Sidak's multiple comparisons tests. The clones in this table, taken by TCRdb from immuneACCESS, are in-frame only. Not every clone is retained; where verified, under half of the shortfall comes from an unresolved V gene, and the cause of the rest is unknown. The V and J calls and clone size are taken from that table; D and trimming were inferred from the DNA. Within this sample are 150,000 or so clones, with about 92% of them counted one time only. The ten largest clones represent about 2.1% of the sample.

Sequenced here: peripheral blood, sampled on day 0 of AZD1222 vaccination. This clonotype was sampled from an adult in good health. The sequence joins TRBV3-1 (or the pseudogene TRBV3-2) to TRBJ2-7, with 10 bases aligning to TRBD1. The encoded CDR3 is CASSQDLGDRGYEQYF. The sequenced DNA is TGTGCCAGCAGCCAAGATCTCGGGGACAGGGGCTACGAGCAGTACTTC.